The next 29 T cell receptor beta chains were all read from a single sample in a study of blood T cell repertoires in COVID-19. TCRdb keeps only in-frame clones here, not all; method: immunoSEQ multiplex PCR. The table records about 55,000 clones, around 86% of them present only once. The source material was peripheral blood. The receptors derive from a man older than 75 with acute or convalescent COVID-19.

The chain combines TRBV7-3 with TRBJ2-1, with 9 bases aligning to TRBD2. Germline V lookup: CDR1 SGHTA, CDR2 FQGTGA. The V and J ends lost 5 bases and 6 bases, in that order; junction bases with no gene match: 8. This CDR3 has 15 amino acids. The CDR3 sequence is CASSTTGLASNEQFF. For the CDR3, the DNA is TGTGCCAGCAGCACAACGGGACTAGCCTCCAATGAGCAGTTCTTC.

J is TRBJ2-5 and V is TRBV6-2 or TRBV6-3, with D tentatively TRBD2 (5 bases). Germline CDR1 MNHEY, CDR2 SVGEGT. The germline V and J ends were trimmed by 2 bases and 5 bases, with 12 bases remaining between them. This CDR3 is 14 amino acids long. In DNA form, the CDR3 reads TGTGCCAGCAGTTACCAGCGGTTAACCGAGACCCAGTACTTC. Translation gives CASSYQRLTETQYF.

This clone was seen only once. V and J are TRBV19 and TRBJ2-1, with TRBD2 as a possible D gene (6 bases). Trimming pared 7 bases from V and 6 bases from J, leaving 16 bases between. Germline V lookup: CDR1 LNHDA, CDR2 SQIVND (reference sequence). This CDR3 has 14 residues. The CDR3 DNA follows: TGTGCCAGTACCCTCGGGGGATCAATCAATGAGCAGTTCTTC. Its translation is CASTLGGSINEQFF.

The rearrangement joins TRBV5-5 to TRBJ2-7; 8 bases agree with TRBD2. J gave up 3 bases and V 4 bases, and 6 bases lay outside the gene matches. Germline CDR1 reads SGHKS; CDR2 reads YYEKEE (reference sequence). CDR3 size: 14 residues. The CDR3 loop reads CASSPGGQGYEQYF. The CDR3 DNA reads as TGTGCCAGCAGCCCGGGGGGGCAGGGCTACGAGCAGTACTTC.

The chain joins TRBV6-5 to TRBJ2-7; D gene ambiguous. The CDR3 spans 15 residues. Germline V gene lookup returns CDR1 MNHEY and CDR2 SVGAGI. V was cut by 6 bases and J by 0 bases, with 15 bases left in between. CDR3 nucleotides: TGTGCCAGCAGCGTCCAGGCTACCGACTCCTACGAGCAGTACTTC. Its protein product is CASSVQATDSYEQYF.

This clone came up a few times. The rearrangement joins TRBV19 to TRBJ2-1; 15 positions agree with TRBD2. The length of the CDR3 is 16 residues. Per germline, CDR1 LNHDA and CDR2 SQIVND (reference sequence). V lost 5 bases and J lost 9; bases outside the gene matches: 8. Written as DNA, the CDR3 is TGTGCCAGTAGTGCCGGACTAGCGGGGGGGCGGAGTGAGCAGTTCTTC. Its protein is CASSAGLAGGRSEQFF.

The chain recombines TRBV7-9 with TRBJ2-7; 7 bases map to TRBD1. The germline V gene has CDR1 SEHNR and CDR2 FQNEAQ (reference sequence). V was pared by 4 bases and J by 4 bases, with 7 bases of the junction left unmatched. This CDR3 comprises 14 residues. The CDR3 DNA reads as TGTGCCAGCAGCTCTTCGGGACAGCCTTACGAGCAGTACTTC. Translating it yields CASSSSGQPYEQYF.

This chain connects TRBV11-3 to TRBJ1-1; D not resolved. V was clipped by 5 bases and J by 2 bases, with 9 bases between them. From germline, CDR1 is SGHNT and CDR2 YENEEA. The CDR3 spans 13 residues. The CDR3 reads CASSVTTNTEAFF. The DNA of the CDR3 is TGTGCCAGCAGCGTAACAACAAACACTGAAGCTTTCTTT.

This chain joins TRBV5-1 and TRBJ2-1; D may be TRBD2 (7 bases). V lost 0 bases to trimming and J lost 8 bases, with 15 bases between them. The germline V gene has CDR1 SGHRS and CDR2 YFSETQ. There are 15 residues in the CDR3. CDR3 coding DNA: TGCGCCAGCAGCTTGGTGGGTCAGGGGAGGGATGAGCAGTTCTTC. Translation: CASSLVGQGRDEQFF.

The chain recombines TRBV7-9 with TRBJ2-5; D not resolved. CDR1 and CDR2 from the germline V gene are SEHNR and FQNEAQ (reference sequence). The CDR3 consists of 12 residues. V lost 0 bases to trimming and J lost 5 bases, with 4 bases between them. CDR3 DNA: TGTGCCAGCAGCTTAGCCCCGGAGACCCAGTACTTC. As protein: CASSLAPETQYF.

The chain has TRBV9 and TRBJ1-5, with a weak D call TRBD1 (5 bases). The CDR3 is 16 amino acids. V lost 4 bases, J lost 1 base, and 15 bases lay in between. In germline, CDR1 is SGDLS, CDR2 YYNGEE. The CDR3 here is CASSPPTDSSNQPQHF. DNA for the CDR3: TGTGCCAGCAGCCCACCGACAGATTCCAGCAATCAGCCCCAGCATTTT.

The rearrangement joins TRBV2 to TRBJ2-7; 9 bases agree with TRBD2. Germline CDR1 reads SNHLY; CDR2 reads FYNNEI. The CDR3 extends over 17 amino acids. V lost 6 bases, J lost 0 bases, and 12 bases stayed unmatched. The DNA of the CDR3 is TGTGCCAGCAGGGATCCTCTTCTAGCGGGGACCTCCTACGAGCAGTACTTC. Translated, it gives CASRDPLLAGTSYEQYF. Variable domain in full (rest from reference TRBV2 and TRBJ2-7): EPEVTQTPSHQVTQMGQEVILRCVPISNHLYFYWYRQILGQKVEFLVSFYNNEISEKSEIFDDQFSVERPDGSNFTLKIRSTKLEDSAMYFCASRDPLLAGTSYEQYFGPGTRLTVT.

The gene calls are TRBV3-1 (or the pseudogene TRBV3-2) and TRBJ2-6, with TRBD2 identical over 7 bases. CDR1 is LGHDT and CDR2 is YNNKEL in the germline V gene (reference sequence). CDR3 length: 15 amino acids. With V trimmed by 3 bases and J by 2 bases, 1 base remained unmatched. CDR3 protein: CASSQGGAGANVLTF. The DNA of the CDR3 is TGTGCCAGCAGCCAGGGAGGGGCTGGGGCCAACGTCCTGACTTTC.

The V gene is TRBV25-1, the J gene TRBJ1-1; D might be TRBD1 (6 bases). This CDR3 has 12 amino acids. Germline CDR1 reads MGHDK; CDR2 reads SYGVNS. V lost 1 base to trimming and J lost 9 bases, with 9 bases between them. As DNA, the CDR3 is TGTGCCAGCAGTGAATTTCAGGGGAAAGCTTTCTTT. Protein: CASSEFQGKAFF.

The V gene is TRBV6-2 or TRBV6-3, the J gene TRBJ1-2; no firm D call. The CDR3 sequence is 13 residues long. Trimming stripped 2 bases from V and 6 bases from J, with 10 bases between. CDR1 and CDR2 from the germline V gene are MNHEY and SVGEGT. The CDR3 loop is CASSYRGLDGYTF. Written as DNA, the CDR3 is TGTGCCAGCAGTTACAGAGGGTTGGATGGCTACACCTTC.

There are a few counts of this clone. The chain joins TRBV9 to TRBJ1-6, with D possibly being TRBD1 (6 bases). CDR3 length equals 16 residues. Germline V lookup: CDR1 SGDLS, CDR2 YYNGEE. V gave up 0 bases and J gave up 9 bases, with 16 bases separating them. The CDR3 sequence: CASSVGGQQGASPLHF. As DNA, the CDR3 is TGTGCCAGCAGCGTAGGGGGGCAGCAGGGCGCTTCACCCCTCCACTTT.

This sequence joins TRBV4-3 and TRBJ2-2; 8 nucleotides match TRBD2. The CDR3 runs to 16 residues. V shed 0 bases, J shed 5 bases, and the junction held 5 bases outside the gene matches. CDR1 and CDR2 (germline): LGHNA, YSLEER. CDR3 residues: CASSQETGGTTGELFF. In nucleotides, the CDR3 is TGCGCCAGCAGCCAAGAAACGGGGGGGACTACCGGGGAGCTGTTTTTT.

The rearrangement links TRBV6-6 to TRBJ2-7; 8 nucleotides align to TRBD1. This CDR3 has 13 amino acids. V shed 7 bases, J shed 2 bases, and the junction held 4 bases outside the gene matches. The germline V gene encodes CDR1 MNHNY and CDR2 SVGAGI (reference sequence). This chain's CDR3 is CASTRTGTYEQYF. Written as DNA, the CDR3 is TGTGCCAGCACTAGGACAGGGACCTACGAGCAGTACTTC.

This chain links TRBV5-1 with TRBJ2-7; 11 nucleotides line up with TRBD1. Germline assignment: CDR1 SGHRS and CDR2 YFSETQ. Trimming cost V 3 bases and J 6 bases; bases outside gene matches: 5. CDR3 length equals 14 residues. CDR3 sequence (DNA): TGCGCCAGCAGCTATGGGACAGGGGGTGGCGAGCAGTACTTC. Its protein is CASSYGTGGGEQYF.

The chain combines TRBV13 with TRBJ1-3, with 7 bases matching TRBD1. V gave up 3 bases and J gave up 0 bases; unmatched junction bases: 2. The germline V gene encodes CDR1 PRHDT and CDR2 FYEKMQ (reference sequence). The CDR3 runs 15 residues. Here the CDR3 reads CASSFEGASGNTIYF. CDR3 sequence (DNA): TGTGCCAGCAGCTTCGAGGGGGCCTCTGGAAACACCATATATTTT.

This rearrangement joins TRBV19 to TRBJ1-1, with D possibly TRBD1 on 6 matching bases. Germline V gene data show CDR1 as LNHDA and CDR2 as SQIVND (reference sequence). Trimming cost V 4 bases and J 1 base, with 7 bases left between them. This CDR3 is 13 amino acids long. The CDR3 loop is CASSTTGNTEAFF. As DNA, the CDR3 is TGTGCCAGTAGTACGACAGGGAACACTGAAGCTTTCTTT.

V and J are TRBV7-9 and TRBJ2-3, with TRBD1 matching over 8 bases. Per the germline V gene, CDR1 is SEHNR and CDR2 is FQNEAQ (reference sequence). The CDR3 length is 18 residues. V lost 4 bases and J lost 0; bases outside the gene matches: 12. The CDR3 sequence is CASSSRVTGTGSTDTQYF. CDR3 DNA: TGTGCCAGCAGCTCCAGAGTCACCGGGACAGGTAGCACAGATACGCAGTATTTT.

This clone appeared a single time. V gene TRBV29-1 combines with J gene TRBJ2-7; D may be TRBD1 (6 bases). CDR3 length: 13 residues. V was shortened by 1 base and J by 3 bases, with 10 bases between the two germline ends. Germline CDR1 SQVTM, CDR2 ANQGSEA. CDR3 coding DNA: TGCAGCGTTGAAGGGGACACCCGCTACGAGCAGTACTTC. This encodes CSVEGDTRYEQYF.

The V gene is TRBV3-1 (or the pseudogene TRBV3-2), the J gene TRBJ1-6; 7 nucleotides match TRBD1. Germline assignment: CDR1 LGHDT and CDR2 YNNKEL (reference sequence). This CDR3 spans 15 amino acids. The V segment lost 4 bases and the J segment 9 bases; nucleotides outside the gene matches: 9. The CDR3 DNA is TGTGCCAGCAGCCCCGGACAGGTTAGGAGTTCACCCCTCCACTTT. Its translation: CASSPGQVRSSPLHF.

CDR3 DNA sequence: TGTGCCAGCAGCTTAAGATCCGGGACAGGGAGGGACATTCAGTACTTC. Translation: CASSLRSGTGRDIQYF. This chain joins TRBV7-9 and TRBJ2-4, with 9 bases matching TRBD1. Germline lookup yields CDR1 SEHNR and CDR2 FQNEAQ (reference sequence). The V gene end was trimmed by 2 bases and the J gene end by 8 bases; junction bases not matched to a gene: 10. This CDR3 contains 16 residues.

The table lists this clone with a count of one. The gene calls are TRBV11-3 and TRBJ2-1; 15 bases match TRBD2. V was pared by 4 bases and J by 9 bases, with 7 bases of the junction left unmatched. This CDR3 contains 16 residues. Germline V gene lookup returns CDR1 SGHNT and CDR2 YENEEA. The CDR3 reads CASSSGLAGGIGEQFF. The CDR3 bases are TGTGCCAGCAGCTCGGGACTAGCGGGGGGAATAGGTGAGCAGTTCTTC.

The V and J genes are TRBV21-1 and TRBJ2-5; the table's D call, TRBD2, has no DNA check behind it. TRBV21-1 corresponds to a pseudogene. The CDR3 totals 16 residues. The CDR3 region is CASSNRDFWVRETQYF. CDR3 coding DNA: TGTGCCAGCAGCAATCGGGATTTTTGGGTGAGAGAGACCCAGTACTTC.

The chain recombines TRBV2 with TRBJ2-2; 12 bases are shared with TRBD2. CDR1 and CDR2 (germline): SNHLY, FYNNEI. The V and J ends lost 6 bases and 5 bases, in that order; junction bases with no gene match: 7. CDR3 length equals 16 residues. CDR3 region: CASRSSTSGGTGELFF. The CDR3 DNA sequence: TGTGCCAGCAGATCATCCACTAGCGGGGGGACCGGGGAGCTGTTTTTT. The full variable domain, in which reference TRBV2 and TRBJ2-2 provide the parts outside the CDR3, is EPEVTQTPSHQVTQMGQEVILRCVPISNHLYFYWYRQILGQKVEFLVSFYNNEISEKSEIFDDQFSVERPDGSNFTLKIRSTKLEDSAMYFCASRSSTSGGTGELFFGEGSRLTVL.

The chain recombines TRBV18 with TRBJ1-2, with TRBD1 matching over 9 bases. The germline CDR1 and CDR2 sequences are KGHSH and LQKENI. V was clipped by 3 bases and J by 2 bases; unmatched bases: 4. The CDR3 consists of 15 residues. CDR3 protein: CASSPGTGSNYGYTF. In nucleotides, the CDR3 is TGTGCCAGCTCACCGGGGACAGGGTCAAACTATGGCTACACCTTC.